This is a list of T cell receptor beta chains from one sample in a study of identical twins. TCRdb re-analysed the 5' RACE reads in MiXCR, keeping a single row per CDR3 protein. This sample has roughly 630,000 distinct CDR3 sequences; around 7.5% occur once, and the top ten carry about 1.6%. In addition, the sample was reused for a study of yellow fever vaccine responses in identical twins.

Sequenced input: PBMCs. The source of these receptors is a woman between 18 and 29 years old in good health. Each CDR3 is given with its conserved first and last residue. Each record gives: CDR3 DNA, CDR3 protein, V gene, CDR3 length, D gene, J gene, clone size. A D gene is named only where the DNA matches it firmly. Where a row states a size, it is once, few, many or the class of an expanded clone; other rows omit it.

CDR3nt: TGTGCCAGCAGCTTTAGGACAGCCCCGAACACCGGGGAGCTGTTTTTT
CDR3aa: CASSFRTAPNTGELFF
v_gene: TRBV5-5
len: 16
d_gene: -
j_gene: TRBJ2-2
abundance: -

CDR3nt: TGCGCCAGCAGCCCGCTGTCGGGGAACACTGAAGCTTTCTTT
CDR3aa: CASSPLSGNTEAFF
v_gene: TRBV5-1
len: 14
d_gene: -
j_gene: TRBJ1-1
abundance: few

CDR3nt: TGTGCCAGCAGCCATACTAGCGGGAGGGCCGACAATGAGCAGTTCTTC
CDR3aa: CASSHTSGRADNEQFF
v_gene: TRBV3-1
len: 16
d_gene: TRBD2
j_gene: TRBJ2-1
abundance: -

CDR3nt: TGTGCCAGCAGTCTCACGCAGGGGTATAGCAATCAGCCCCAGCATTTT
CDR3aa: CASSLTQGYSNQPQHF
v_gene: TRBV12-3/TRBV12-4
len: 16
d_gene: -
j_gene: TRBJ1-5
abundance: many

CDR3nt: TGTGCCATCGGAACCAACCAAGAGACCCAGTACTTC
CDR3aa: CAIGTNQETQYF
v_gene: TRBV10-3
len: 12
d_gene: -
j_gene: TRBJ2-5
abundance: few

CDR3nt: TGTGCCAGCAGTTACCCAGCAGGGATAGCGGGAGTGACCGGGGAGCTGTTTTTT
CDR3aa: CASSYPAGIAGVTGELFF
v_gene: TRBV6-2/TRBV6-3
len: 18
d_gene: TRBD2
j_gene: TRBJ2-2
abundance: few

CDR3nt: TGTGCCAGCAGCCCTTCGACAGGGCTCTCTGGGGCCAACGTCCTGACTTTC
CDR3aa: CASSPSTGLSGANVLTF
v_gene: TRBV7-6
len: 17
d_gene: TRBD1
j_gene: TRBJ2-6
abundance: -

CDR3nt: TGTGCCATCAGTGAGTCCACAGGGGGCGGCTTGAACACCGGGGAGCTGTTTTTT
CDR3aa: CAISESTGGGLNTGELFF
v_gene: TRBV10-3
len: 18
d_gene: TRBD1
j_gene: TRBJ2-2
abundance: -

CDR3nt: TGCAGTGCTAGAGTTGGAGGGCAGGGGGAAGCTTTCTTT
CDR3aa: CSARVGGQGEAFF
v_gene: TRBV20-1
len: 13
d_gene: -
j_gene: TRBJ1-1
abundance: many

CDR3nt: TGTGCCAGCAGAAAAACCGGGACTAGCGGGAGGGCCTGGGGTGAGCAGTTCTTC
CDR3aa: CASRKTGTSGRAWGEQFF
v_gene: TRBV12-3/TRBV12-4
len: 18
d_gene: TRBD2
j_gene: TRBJ2-1
abundance: many

CDR3nt: TGTGCCAGCTCCGAATTTTATATGGGCGGAAGCACAGATACGCAGTATTTT
CDR3aa: CASSEFYMGGSTDTQYF
v_gene: TRBV2
len: 17
d_gene: -
j_gene: TRBJ2-3
abundance: few

CDR3nt: TGTGCCATAGAACCGGGACTAGCGGGAGGGAGCTCCTACAATGAGCAGTTCTTC
CDR3aa: CAIEPGLAGGSSYNEQFF
v_gene: TRBV10-3
len: 18
d_gene: TRBD2
j_gene: TRBJ2-1
abundance: few

CDR3nt: TGCGCCAGCAGCTTGGTTGCCTTTCTCGGTTCACCCCTCCACTTT
CDR3aa: CASSLVAFLGSPLHF
v_gene: TRBV5-1
len: 15
d_gene: -
j_gene: TRBJ1-6
abundance: few

CDR3nt: TGTGCCAGCAGCGTACATCGCATTTCCTACGAGCAGTACTTC
CDR3aa: CASSVHRISYEQYF
v_gene: TRBV9
len: 14
d_gene: -
j_gene: TRBJ2-7
abundance: -

CDR3nt: TGTGCCAGCAGCTTGATGATCCAAGAGACCCAGTACTTC
CDR3aa: CASSLMIQETQYF
v_gene: TRBV5-6
len: 13
d_gene: -
j_gene: TRBJ2-5
abundance: few

CDR3nt: TGTGCCACCAGTGACTTAGCCGGGACTAGCGGGTTGGGTGAGCAGTTCTTC
CDR3aa: CATSDLAGTSGLGEQFF
v_gene: TRBV24-1
len: 17
d_gene: TRBD2
j_gene: TRBJ2-1
abundance: few

CDR3nt: TGTGCCAGCAGTTCCCGTGGACAGGAGAATCAGCCCCAGCATTTT
CDR3aa: CASSSRGQENQPQHF
v_gene: TRBV27
len: 15
d_gene: TRBD1
j_gene: TRBJ1-5
abundance: many

CDR3nt: TGTGCCAGCACTTTCCAAGGGGGACAGAGGTCTGAAAAACTGTTTTTT
CDR3aa: CASTFQGGQRSEKLFF
v_gene: TRBV6-2/TRBV6-3
len: 16
d_gene: TRBD1
j_gene: TRBJ1-4
abundance: -

CDR3nt: TGCGCCAGCAGCTTCCATGCCCAGGGGGCGAACACCGGGGAGCTGTTTTTT
CDR3aa: CASSFHAQGANTGELFF
v_gene: TRBV5-1
len: 17
d_gene: TRBD1
j_gene: TRBJ2-2
abundance: few

CDR3nt: TGCAGTGCTGACAGAACAGATACGCAGTATTTT
CDR3aa: CSADRTDTQYF
v_gene: TRBV20-1
len: 11
d_gene: -
j_gene: TRBJ2-3
abundance: -